This T cell receptor (beta chain) originates from a study of blood T cell repertoires in COVID-19. Study at large: Samples representing acute and convalescent COVID-19 were sourced from the United States, Italy and Spain. T cells, B-cell-depleted T cells, or PBMCs provided the cDNA or gDNA that served as material.

Germline-derived CDR1 and CDR2 are MGHRA and YSYEKL. This CDR3 has 14 residues. V was clipped by 2 bases and J by 0 bases, with 7 bases between them. Original methodology: Amplification of reference gene primers provided the estimated nucleated cell counts. Sequencing was performed with immunoSEQ multiplex PCR; in TCRdb, only in-frame clones are kept and a portion is missing. V and J calls and clone size come straight from that table; D and trimming were deduced from the DNA. The sample carries some 100,000 clones, around 85% recorded once. J is TRBJ2-5 and V is TRBV4-1; D remains unclear. Source material: peripheral blood. This clonotype was sampled from a woman aged 65 to 85 with active or convalescent COVID-19. CDR3 protein: CASSQKQYQETQYF. For the CDR3, the DNA is TGCGCCAGCAGCCAAAAACAGTACCAAGAGACCCAGTACTTC.